This TCR beta chain came from a study of identical twins. This clonotype was detected only a few times. The CDR3 contains 16 residues. V was pared by 3 bases and J by 2 bases, with 7 bases of the junction left unmatched. Germline V lookup: CDR1 SGHTA, CDR2 FQGNSA. TCRdb analysed the 5' RACE reads with MiXCR anew, one entry per CDR3 protein. The data contain 210,000 or so distinct CDR3 sequences, roughly 7.5% of them singletons. These same data were also listed under a study on yellow fever vaccine responses in identical twins.

Input material: memory (CD45RO+) T cells sorted from blood. The receptor was derived from a woman younger than 30 in good health. V gene TRBV7-2 combines with J gene TRBJ2-7; the match to TRBD2 covers 10 bases. The CDR3 sequence is CASSLGGLAGAYEQYF. Written as DNA, the CDR3 is TGTGCCAGCAGCTTGGGTGGGCTAGCGGGAGCCTACGAGCAGTACTTC.